These 18 T cell receptor beta chains share one sample of origin, sequenced in a study of T cells in Graves' hyperthyroidism and ophthalmopathy (dated by TCRdb to 2018 to 2020). Libraries were built with multiplex PCR. Sequencing instrument: Illumina HiSeq 2000. TCR beta CDR3 regions were amplified from RNA transcripts. A first-round RT-PCR of the TCR CDR3 used the HTBI primer set with the Qiagen OneStep RT-PCR kit. The public reads were reprocessed in TCRdb via fastp at Q25 and MiXCR, keeping in-frame beta chains. Each entry merges the rows of one CDR3 protein and shows their most common DNA and genes. Present in this sample are about 640,000 distinct CDR3 sequences, 13% to 15% of which were seen just once. About 12% of the sample goes to the ten largest clones. Source material: blood. The receptors originated from a woman between 50 and 59 years old with Graves' ophthalmopathy.

A few counts support this clonotype. The chain carries TRBV5-6 and TRBJ1-1; 7 bases agree with TRBD1. Losses at the gene ends were 2 bases for V and 0 bases for J; bases not matched to a gene: 7. This CDR3 comprises 16 residues. In germline, CDR1 is SGHDT, CDR2 YYEEEE. Written as DNA, the CDR3 is TGTGCCAGCAGCTTTATGGCAGGGGGTATGAACACTGAAGCTTTCTTT. It codes for CASSFMAGGMNTEAFF.

This clonotype occurred a few times. This chain uses TRBV6-1 with TRBJ2-2; 7 bases match TRBD2. The trim removed 7 bases at V and 6 bases at J, leaving 2 bases unmatched. Germline CDR1 MNHNS, CDR2 SASEGT. This CDR3 comprises 12 residues. The CDR3 is CASTGGAGELFF. In DNA, the CDR3 is TGTGCCAGCACGGGAGGCGCCGGGGAGCTGTTTTTT.

This clonotype was counted at least ten times. The chain carries TRBV7-9 and TRBJ2-7; 8 bases line up with TRBD2. This CDR3 comprises 16 residues. Trimming removed 5 bases from V and 2 bases from J; junction bases left unmatched: 11. Germline loops: CDR1 SEHNR, CDR2 FQNEAQ (reference sequence). The CDR3 region is CASSQRTSKVPYEQYF. CDR3 DNA sequence: TGTGCCAGCAGCCAGAGGACTAGCAAGGTCCCCTACGAGCAGTACTTC.

This clonotype has a handful of counts. This chain joins TRBV7-8 and TRBJ1-3, with D possibly TRBD1 on 5 matching bases. V was cut by 5 bases and J by 3 bases, with 11 bases left in between. The CDR3 contains 14 residues. Germline V gene sequence: CDR1 SGHVS, CDR2 FQNEAQ. This CDR3 is CASSPDSGGNTIYF. The CDR3 coding sequence is TGTGCCAGCAGCCCAGACAGTGGTGGAAACACCATATATTTT.

This clonotype was observed at least ten times. The chain recombines TRBV19 with TRBJ1-2; possibly TRBD1 for D (5 bases). The V gene lost 5 bases and the J gene lost 8 bases, with 21 bases spanning the gap. The CDR3 has 15 residues. Per germline, CDR1 LNHDA and CDR2 SQIVND (reference sequence). DNA of the CDR3: TGTGCCAGTAGTCCAAGACAGAGCACTCCTGGGGGCTACACCTTC. Residues: CASSPRQSTPGGYTF.

Concerning this clonotype: With a much larger clone just one base away, this may be a read error. V usage is TRBV28 and J usage is TRBJ1-1; tentative D call: TRBD1 (6 bases). CDR1 and CDR2 (germline): MDHEN, SYDVKM. The CDR3 spans 14 residues. Trimming stripped 2 bases from V and 3 bases from J, with 10 bases between. The CDR3 protein is CASSLPRGHTEAFF. The CDR3 nucleotides read TGTGCCAGCAGTTTACCCAGGGGCCACACTGAAGCTTTCTTT.

Many counts were recorded for this clonotype. This chain links TRBV5-1 with TRBJ1-1; no firm D call. V was cut by 4 bases and J by 1 base, with 8 bases left in between. The germline CDR1 and CDR2 sequences are SGHRS and YFSETQ. The CDR3 is made up of 13 amino acids. CDR3 sequence: CASSVKPNTEAFF. DNA of the CDR3: TGCGCCAGCAGCGTAAAGCCGAACACTGAAGCTTTCTTT.

The chain links TRBV6-5 to TRBJ2-2; 8 nucleotides match TRBD1. V was clipped by 2 bases and J by 2 bases; unmatched bases: 7. This CDR3 contains 17 residues. Germline lookup yields CDR1 MNHEY and CDR2 SVGAGI. The CDR3 is CASSYARTGINTGELFF. In DNA, the CDR3 is TGTGCCAGCAGTTACGCCCGGACAGGGATTAACACCGGGGAGCTGTTTTTT.

The gene calls are TRBV7-9 and TRBJ1-6; 11 bases line up with TRBD1. Germline V CDR1 and CDR2: SEHNR, FQNEAQ (reference sequence). V shed 2 bases and J 5 bases; nucleotides not matched to a gene: 5. CDR3 length: 17 amino acids. The CDR3 DNA sequence: TGTGCCAGCAGCTTATTGGGACAGGGGGTTGATAATTCACCCCTCCACTTT. Protein: CASSLLGQGVDNSPLHF. The complete variable domain, with remaining parts taken from reference TRBV7-9 and TRBJ1-6, reads DTGVSQNPRHKITKRGQNVTFRCDPISEHNRLYWYRQTLGQGPEFLTYFQNEAQLEKSRLLSDRFSAERPKGSFSTLEIQRTEQGDSAMYLCASSLLGQGVDNSPLHFGNGTRLTVT.

This chain joins TRBV20-1 and TRBJ2-2, with D possibly matching TRBD1 (6 bases). The germline V gene has CDR1 DFQATT and CDR2 SNEGSKA (reference sequence). This CDR3 spans 14 amino acids. V lost 8 bases and J lost 3, with 16 bases in between. CDR3 DNA sequence: TGCAGTTTAGGGGACAACCGACACACCGGGGAGCTGTTTTTT. Encoded protein: CSLGDNRHTGELFF.

This clonotype was observed many times. This chain links TRBV28 with TRBJ2-7, with TRBD1 identical over 8 bases. Germline V gene data show CDR1 as MDHEN and CDR2 as SYDVKM. V was clipped by 5 bases and J by 2 bases; unmatched bases: 11. CDR3 size: 16 residues. The CDR3 DNA reads as TGTGCCAGCAGTCCCGCGACAGGGGTCGGGCCCTACGAGCAGTACTTC. Residues: CASSPATGVGPYEQYF.

This clonotype showed up many times. This chain connects TRBV14 to TRBJ2-1; 8 bases agree with TRBD2. The germline gives CDR1 SGHDN, CDR2 FVKESK. Trimming took 5 bases from V and 4 from J; bases not matched to a gene: 16. CDR3 length: 18 residues. Here the CDR3 reads CASSENPSGPITYNEQFF. The CDR3 coding sequence is TGTGCCAGCAGCGAAAATCCTAGCGGGCCGATTACTTACAATGAGCAGTTCTTC.

In this sample, this clonotype turned up many times. The chain couples TRBV18 to TRBJ1-1; D ambiguous. V was trimmed by 6 bases and J by 4 bases, leaving 15 bases between them. Germline CDR1 KGHSH, CDR2 LQKENI. The CDR3 covers 14 residues. For the CDR3, the DNA is TGTGCCAGCTCCCCCCTTTTAGGCAGCACTGAAGCTTTCTTT. Translated, it gives CASSPLLGSTEAFF. Full variable domain (outside the CDR3, taken from reference TRBV18 and TRBJ1-1): NAGVMQNPRHLVRRRGQEARLRCSPMKGHSHVYWYRQLPEEGLKFMVYLQKENIIDESGMPKERFSAEFPKEGPSILRIQQVVRGDSAAYFCASSPLLGSTEAFFGQGTRLTVV.

The sample holds many counts of this clonotype. The rearrangement links TRBV28 to TRBJ2-3, with D perhaps being TRBD1 or TRBD2 (5 bases each). The germline V gene encodes CDR1 MDHEN and CDR2 SYDVKM. V was clipped by 5 bases and J by 0 bases, with 15 bases between them. The CDR3 sequence is 16 residues long. CDR3 bases: TGTGCCAGCAGTCCCCGAGGGACGGGGAGCACAGATACGCAGTATTTT. Its translation is CASSPRGTGSTDTQYF. Supplemented by reference TRBV28 and TRBJ2-3, the full variable domain reads DVKVTQSSRYLVKRTGEKVFLECVQDMDHENMFWYRQDPGLGLRLIYFSYDVKMKEKGDIPEGYSVSREKKERFSLILESASTNQTSMYLCASSPRGTGSTDTQYFGPGTRLTVL.

CDR3 DNA: TGTGCCAGCAGCCCGTTAACGGCGGCACTGAGCGAGCAGTACTTC. Amino acid sequence: CASSPLTAALSEQYF. This chain connects TRBV14 to TRBJ2-7; D uncertain. Between the trimmed V and J ends, which lost 4 bases and 6 bases, there was a span of 19 bases. The CDR3 has 15 amino acids. Germline V gene sequence: CDR1 SGHDN, CDR2 FVKESK.

This clonotype was found many times. This chain connects TRBV4-3 to TRBJ2-7, with a weak D call TRBD2 (5 bases). The V and J ends lost 1 base and 3 bases respectively, with 10 bases between them. Germline V gene data show CDR1 as LGHNA and CDR2 as YSLEER. CDR3 length equals 14 residues. The CDR3 DNA sequence: TGCGCCAGCAGCCAAGGCGACGGGAACTACGAGCAGTACTTC. This codes for CASSQGDGNYEQYF.

The chain is built from TRBV28 and TRBJ2-1; maybe TRBD2 (7 bases). The CDR3 length is 16 residues. V was clipped by 8 bases and J by 2 bases, with 19 bases between them. Germline-derived CDR1 and CDR2 are MDHEN and SYDVKM. CDR3 sequence (DNA): TGTGCCAGCGGGGCACCCGGGGGGACAACCTACAATGAGCAGTTCTTC. This translates into CASGAPGGTTYNEQFF.

This clonotype was picked up many times. The chain is built from TRBV2 and TRBJ2-1, with a possible D match to TRBD2 (6 bases). Trimming shortened V by 5 bases and J by 4 bases, and 12 bases separated the two germline ends. CDR1 is SNHLY, CDR2 FYNNEI, per germline. This CDR3 contains 14 residues. CDR3 nucleotide sequence: TGTGCCAGCAGTTCTCGGGAGCCTTACAATGAGCAGTTCTTC. This encodes CASSSREPYNEQFF.